The 10 T cell receptor beta chains in this list originate from one sample, sequenced in a study of CD8+ T cells in alopecia areata. Sample treatment: oral pan-JAK inhibitor, 5-10 mg twice daily. Extracted from the samples, RNA was reverse transcribed into cDNA to serve as the sequencing template. Here immunoSEQ multiplex PCR was the method, and the copy in TCRdb shows in-frame clones only, minus some. Among about 140,000 clones listed, roughly 86% were seen once. Sequencing used CD8+ T cells sorted from blood, obtained at week 4, from a patient treated with tofacitinib. The receptor source for this set is a human donor with alopecia areata.

This clone was detected a few times. The chain is built from TRBV5-4 and TRBJ2-7; D unclear. This CDR3 comprises 14 residues. CDR1 is SGHNT and CDR2 is YYREEE in the germline V gene (reference sequence). V gave up 3 bases and J gave up 0 bases, with 10 bases separating them. The CDR3 sequence: CASSSAGFSYEQYF. CDR3 bases: TGTGCCAGCAGCTCCGCCGGGTTCTCCTACGAGCAGTACTTC.

This chain joins TRBV6-1 and TRBJ2-3; D ambiguous. Trimming shortened V by 4 bases and J by 13 bases, and 15 bases separated the two germline ends. This CDR3 contains 12 residues. Germline CDR1 reads MNHNS; CDR2 reads SASEGT. The chain's CDR3 is CASSGIGFWEYF. As DNA, the CDR3 is TGTGCCAGCAGTGGGATTGGGTTTTGGGAGTATTTT.

This chain links TRBV7-2 with TRBJ2-3; TRBD2 matches at 12 bases. Germline CDR1 SGHTA, CDR2 FQGNSA. V shed 1 base and J 2 bases; nucleotides not matched to a gene: 7. The CDR3 covers 18 residues. The CDR3 DNA follows: TGTGCCAGCAGCTTAGGTTGGCTAGCGGGGGGGGACACAGATACGCAGTATTTT. Protein: CASSLGWLAGGDTDTQYF.

The gene calls are TRBV30 and TRBJ1-2; tentative D call: TRBD1 (6 bases). The CDR3 runs 14 residues. Trimming took off 2 bases at V and 2 bases at J, with 12 bases between the two ends. Germline V gene sequence: CDR1 GTSNPN, CDR2 SVGIG (reference sequence). The CDR3 spells CAWSIAGENYGYTF. In DNA form, the CDR3 reads TGTGCCTGGAGTATCGCAGGGGAAAACTATGGCTACACCTTC.

This clone was counted once. The gene calls are TRBV5-6 and TRBJ2-1; 8 nucleotides line up with TRBD2. Germline V gene data show CDR1 as SGHDT and CDR2 as YYEEEE. Trimming cost V 4 bases and J 6 bases; bases outside gene matches: 9. The CDR3 spans 15 residues. CDR3 nucleotide sequence: TGTGCCAGCAGCCACTACTCGGGGGGGCTCAATGAGCAGTTCTTC. Translation: CASSHYSGGLNEQFF.

J is TRBJ1-2 and V is TRBV5-5; 8 bases agree with TRBD1. V dropped 2 bases and J dropped 6; count of bases not matched to a gene: 6. CDR3 length: 14 amino acids. CDR1 and CDR2 (germline): SGHKS, YYEKEE (reference sequence). The CDR3 reads CASSFWTGSDGYTF. The CDR3 nucleotides read TGTGCCAGCAGCTTTTGGACAGGGAGTGATGGCTACACCTTC.

The gene calls are TRBV9 and TRBJ2-7, with 9 positions matching TRBD2. V shed 4 bases, J shed 6 bases, and the junction held 8 bases outside the gene matches. The CDR3 totals 14 residues. Germline V CDR1 and CDR2: SGDLS, YYNGEE. The chain's CDR3 is CASSTGTSSGEQYF. The DNA of the CDR3 is TGTGCCAGCAGCACCGGGACTAGCTCGGGCGAGCAGTACTTC.

J is TRBJ2-7 and V is TRBV5-4, with 9 bases aligning to TRBD2. J lost 3 bases, V lost 0 bases, and 16 bases had no gene match. The germline gives CDR1 SGHNT, CDR2 YYREEE (reference sequence). CDR3 length equals 19 residues. The CDR3, as DNA: TGTGCCAGCAGCTTGGACCCCTCCCGCGGGAGGGCTCGCGACTACGAGCAGTACTTC. Encoded protein: CASSLDPSRGRARDYEQYF.

The gene calls are TRBV6-1 and TRBJ2-7; TRBD2 matches at 9 bases. This CDR3 is built from 15 residues. The germline CDR1 and CDR2 sequences are MNHNS and SASEGT. Losses at the gene ends were 0 bases for V and 0 bases for J; bases not matched to a gene: 0. The CDR3 sequence is CASSEASGGSYEQYF. CDR3 nucleotide sequence: TGTGCCAGCAGTGAAGCTAGCGGGGGCTCCTACGAGCAGTACTTC.

The genes are TRBV27 and TRBJ2-5; D remains unclear. This CDR3 spans 13 amino acids. The germline V and J ends were trimmed by 2 bases and 4 bases, with 8 bases remaining between them. Germline CDR1 and CDR2: MNHEY and SMNVEV (reference sequence). As DNA, the CDR3 is TGTGCCAGCAGTTTAGGTTTAGGAGAGACCCAGTACTTC. It translates to CASSLGLGETQYF.